These 27 T cell receptor beta chains were all obtained from the same sample, sequenced in a study of blood T cell repertoires in COVID-19. Here immunoSEQ multiplex PCR was the method, and the copy in TCRdb shows in-frame clones only, minus some. The sample includes 70,000 or so clones, more than 80% of them seen just once. What was sequenced was peripheral blood. The receptors were gathered from an elderly woman with active COVID-19.

As DNA, the CDR3 is TGCGCCAGCACCCGCGCGGGTTCAGATACGCAGTATTTT. Translating gives CASTRAGSDTQYF. This chain uses TRBV5-1 with TRBJ2-3; D is perhaps TRBD2 (5 bases). Germline V gene data show CDR1 as SGHRS and CDR2 as YFSETQ. V was shortened by 6 bases and J by 4 bases, with 12 bases between the two germline ends. The CDR3 sequence is 13 residues long.

The chain is built from TRBV11-1 and TRBJ2-3; tentative D call: TRBD2 (5 bases). The CDR3 is made up of 15 amino acids. Trimming stripped 2 bases from V and 4 bases from J, with 13 bases between. The germline CDR1 and CDR2 sequences are SGHAT and FQDESV (reference sequence). Here the CDR3 reads CASSLPGGWSDTQYF. The CDR3 nucleotides read TGTGCCAGCAGCTTACCAGGAGGTTGGTCAGATACGCAGTATTTT.

This rearrangement joins TRBV2 to TRBJ2-1; D is possibly TRBD1 (6 bases). Per the germline V gene, CDR1 is SNHLY and CDR2 is FYNNEI. There are 15 residues in the CDR3. V shed 1 base and J shed 3 bases, with 10 bases lying between them. This CDR3 reads CASSEETGLYNEQFF. The CDR3 DNA sequence: TGTGCCAGCAGTGAAGAGACAGGACTCTACAATGAGCAGTTCTTC.

The rearrangement joins TRBV7-2 to TRBJ1-6; 9 bases match TRBD1. The CDR3 is 15 amino acids. The trim removed 5 bases at V and 7 bases at J, leaving 6 bases unmatched. The germline V gene has CDR1 SGHTA and CDR2 FQGNSA. The CDR3 DNA follows: TGTGCCAGCAGCGCCTCCGGGACAGGGAATTCACCCCTCCACTTT. Translating gives CASSASGTGNSPLHF. Supplemented by reference TRBV7-2 and TRBJ1-6, the full variable domain reads GAGVSQSPSNKVTEKGKDVELRCDPISGHTALYWYRQSLGQGLEFLIYFQGNSAPDKSGLPSDRFSAERTGGSVSTLTIQRTQQEDSAVYLCASSASGTGNSPLHFGNGTRLTVT.

V gene TRBV6-5 combines with J gene TRBJ1-1, with unresolved D. Germline V lookup: CDR1 MNHEY, CDR2 SVGAGI. This CDR3 spans 14 amino acids. V lost 6 bases to trimming and J lost 0 bases, with 11 bases between them. In nucleotides, the CDR3 is TGTGCCAGCAGAAAGCCACTGATGAACACTGAAGCTTTCTTT. This sequence encodes CASRKPLMNTEAFF.

The chain uses TRBV28 and TRBJ2-3, with 9 bases lining up with TRBD2. J lost 4 bases, V lost 2 bases, and 4 bases had no gene match. Germline CDR1 reads MDHEN; CDR2 reads SYDVKM. The CDR3 runs to 15 residues. The CDR3 sequence: CASSLGGRGADTQYF. The CDR3 bases are TGTGCCAGCAGTTTAGGCGGGAGGGGGGCAGATACGCAGTATTTT.

The J gene is TRBJ2-7, the V gene TRBV7-3; possibly TRBD1 for D (5 bases). Germline CDR1 and CDR2: SGHTA and FQGTGA. The germline V and J ends were trimmed by 2 bases and 4 bases, with 12 bases remaining between them. The CDR3 loop spans 14 amino acids. CDR3: CASSLQPGPYEQYF. The CDR3, as DNA: TGTGCCAGCAGCTTACAACCAGGGCCTTACGAGCAGTACTTC.

The chain is built from TRBV6-2 or TRBV6-3 and TRBJ1-6; D gene ambiguous. Germline CDR1 and CDR2: MNHEY and SVGEGT. V was shortened by 4 bases and J by 14 bases, with 15 bases between the two germline ends. The length of the CDR3 is 13 residues. DNA for the CDR3: TGTGCCAGCAGTTTCAACGCAGATTCCACCCTCCACTTT. This gives the protein CASSFNADSTLHF.

This clone was detected once. In the same sample, other DNA sequences code for this CDR3. The chain uses TRBV18 and TRBJ2-5; no clear D gene. CDR1 and CDR2 (germline): KGHSH, LQKENI. Trimming shortened V by 3 bases and J by 1 base, and 3 bases separated the two germline ends. The CDR3 is made up of 12 amino acids. DNA for the CDR3: TGTGCCAGCTCACCGGCCCAAGAGACCCAGTACTTC. Its translation is CASSPAQETQYF.

The chain employs TRBV27 and TRBJ1-2; weak D call: TRBD1 (6 bases). CDR1 is MNHEY and CDR2 is SMNVEV in the germline V gene (reference sequence). The CDR3 length is 15 residues. V dropped 3 bases and J dropped 0 bases, with 11 bases sitting between them. CDR3 region: CASSLDSLANYGYTF. The DNA of the CDR3 is TGTGCCAGCAGTTTGGACAGCCTAGCTAACTATGGCTACACCTTC.

The CDR3 loop is CASSQGALGKTQYF. As DNA, the CDR3 is TGTGCCAGCAGTCAGGGGGCCCTCGGGAAGACCCAGTACTTC. V gene TRBV7-2 combines with J gene TRBJ2-5, with TRBD1 matching over 8 bases. The trim removed 6 bases at V and 6 bases at J, leaving 9 bases unmatched. The CDR3 is 14 residues long. Germline CDR1 reads SGHTA; CDR2 reads FQGNSA.

This chain links TRBV14 with TRBJ2-1; D ambiguous. V gave up 0 bases and J gave up 5 bases, with 5 bases separating them. Germline CDR1 and CDR2: SGHDN and FVKESK. CDR3 length: 13 residues. For the CDR3, the DNA is TGTGCCAGCAGCCAAGATTACAACAATGAGCAGTTCTTC. Its protein is CASSQDYNNEQFF.

The chain uses TRBV25-1 and TRBJ2-7; a possible D gene is TRBD1 (6 bases). This CDR3 contains 12 residues. CDR1 is MGHDK and CDR2 is SYGVNS in the germline V gene. V shed 11 bases and J shed 8 bases, with 19 bases lying between them. CDR3 sequence (DNA): TGTGCCGGATACAGGGATCCTACTCAGCAGTACTTC. Its protein product is CAGYRDPTQQYF.

The chain combines TRBV5-6 with TRBJ2-7; the D gene is possibly TRBD2 (5 bases). V lost 2 bases to trimming and J lost 3 bases, with 12 bases between them. CDR1 is SGHDT, CDR2 YYEEEE, per germline. The CDR3 extends over 14 amino acids. The CDR3 DNA is TGTGCCAGCAGCTTAGGGTGGGGAGACTACGAGCAGTACTTC. Encoded protein: CASSLGWGDYEQYF. Full variable domain (remainder filled in from reference TRBV5-6 and TRBJ2-7): DAGVTQSPTHLIKTRGQQVTLRCSPKSGHDTVSWYQQALGQGPQFIFQYYEEEERQRGNFPDRFSGHQFPNYSSELNVNALLLGDSALYLCASSLGWGDYEQYFGPGTRLTVT.

The genes are TRBV5-4 and TRBJ2-1; TRBD1 might be the D (5 bases). Trimming shortened V by 3 bases and J by 2 bases, and 12 bases separated the two germline ends. This CDR3 has 15 residues. From germline, CDR1 is SGHNT and CDR2 YYREEE (reference sequence). The CDR3 sequence is CASSSTGNPYNEQFF. The CDR3 nucleotides read TGTGCCAGCAGCTCTACAGGAAACCCCTACAATGAGCAGTTCTTC.

The chain links TRBV19 to TRBJ2-3; D remains ambiguous. Trimming removed 4 bases from V and 1 base from J, with 6 bases in between. CDR1 and CDR2 (germline): LNHDA, SQIVND (reference sequence). The CDR3 runs 13 residues. The CDR3 loop is CASSRQGTDTQYF. CDR3 DNA: TGTGCCAGTAGTAGACAAGGCACAGATACGCAGTATTTT. The full variable domain, in which reference TRBV19 and TRBJ2-3 provide the parts outside the CDR3, is DGGITQSPKYLFRKEGQNVTLSCEQNLNHDAMYWYRQDPGQGLRLIYYSQIVNDFQKGDIAEGYSVSREKKESFPLTVTSAQKNPTAFYLCASSRQGTDTQYFGPGTRLTVL.

The gene calls are TRBV5-1 and TRBJ1-1; TRBD1 agrees at 9 bases. The germline V gene encodes CDR1 SGHRS and CDR2 YFSETQ. This CDR3 is built from 16 residues. The trim removed 5 bases at V and 4 bases at J, leaving 12 bases unmatched. Written as DNA, the CDR3 is TGCGCCAGCAGACAGGACAGGGGCGTGAGCGGCACTGAAGCTTTCTTT. It encodes CASRQDRGVSGTEAFF.

V is TRBV5-1 and J is TRBJ1-1; D unresolved. The CDR3 runs to 15 residues. Germline V gene data show CDR1 as SGHRS and CDR2 as YFSETQ. Deletions cut 0 bases from V and 1 base from J, with 10 bases between. The chain's CDR3 is CASSLEAGWNTEAFF. The DNA for the CDR3 is TGCGCCAGCAGCTTGGAAGCAGGATGGAACACTGAAGCTTTCTTT.

V gene TRBV28 combines with J gene TRBJ2-7, with D possibly TRBD2 on 5 matching bases. V lost 5 bases and J 4 bases, leaving 9 bases between the germline ends. The CDR3 is 12 amino acids. Germline lookup yields CDR1 MDHEN and CDR2 SYDVKM. CDR3 in amino acids: CASSTTKYEQYF. Written as DNA, the CDR3 is TGTGCCAGCAGTACGACTAAATACGAGCAGTACTTC.

The chain carries TRBV6-1 and TRBJ1-5; 8 bases map to TRBD1. Germline V gene sequence: CDR1 MNHNS, CDR2 SASEGT. The V gene end was trimmed by 3 bases and the J gene end by 3 bases; junction bases not matched to a gene: 4. The CDR3 has 15 residues. The CDR3 sequence is CASSEVRGLNQPQHF. As DNA, the CDR3 is TGTGCCAGCAGTGAGGTCAGGGGGCTCAATCAGCCCCAGCATTTT.

V and J are TRBV2 and TRBJ1-2; D is perhaps TRBD1 (5 bases). CDR1 SNHLY and CDR2 FYNNEI come from the germline V gene. CDR3 length: 14 residues. V lost 7 bases and J lost 7, with 19 bases in between. The CDR3 is CASIAGQPSGGYTF. As DNA, the CDR3 is TGTGCCAGCATCGCCGGACAACCGTCTGGTGGCTACACCTTC.

This rearrangement joins TRBV5-1 to TRBJ2-3, with 8 bases identical to TRBD1. The CDR3 contains 15 residues. V was pared by 1 base and J by 4 bases, with 5 bases of the junction left unmatched. Germline CDR1 and CDR2: SGHRS and YFSETQ. The CDR3 bases are TGCGCCAGCAGCTTGCAAGGCAGGGGGCCAGATACGCAGTATTTT. Translation: CASSLQGRGPDTQYF. The variable domain in full, completed from reference TRBV5-1 and TRBJ2-3, reads KAGVTQTPRYLIKTRGQQVTLSCSPISGHRSVSWYQQTPGQGLQFLFEYFSETQRNKGNFPGRFSGRQFSNSRSEMNVSTLELGDSALYLCASSLQGRGPDTQYFGPGTRLTVL.

The chain is built from TRBV19 and TRBJ1-3; D call uncertain. Trimming cost V 8 bases and J 0 bases, with 14 bases left between them. Germline V gives CDR1 LNHDA, CDR2 SQIVND (reference sequence). The CDR3 totals 15 residues. The CDR3 region has the DNA TGTGCCAGTTTCGAGGGTTCAAGCTCTGGAAACACCATATATTTT. As protein: CASFEGSSSGNTIYF. Combining the CDR3 with reference TRBV19 and TRBJ1-3 gives the whole variable domain DGGITQSPKYLFRKEGQNVTLSCEQNLNHDAMYWYRQDPGQGLRLIYYSQIVNDFQKGDIAEGYSVSREKKESFPLTVTSAQKNPTAFYLCASFEGSSSGNTIYFGEGSWLTVV.

This chain connects TRBV30 to TRBJ2-3, with TRBD2 identical over 11 bases. The CDR3 sequence is 17 residues long. J was trimmed by 1 base and V by 4 bases; bases with no gene match: 10. CDR1 is GTSNPN, CDR2 SVGIG, per germline (reference sequence). CDR3 residues: CAWTGTSGAYGTDTQYF. The CDR3 bases are TGTGCCTGGACCGGGACTAGCGGAGCCTATGGCACAGATACGCAGTATTTT.

The chain is built from TRBV5-1 and TRBJ1-6; 8 positions match TRBD1. The CDR3 covers 17 residues. Per germline, CDR1 SGHRS and CDR2 YFSETQ. Germline trimming cut 1 base from V and 5 bases from J; bases unmatched to any gene: 8. As DNA, the CDR3 is TGCGCCAGCAGCTTGACACAAGGACAGGGTGATAATTCACCCCTCCACTTT. It encodes CASSLTQGQGDNSPLHF.

This chain uses TRBV5-1 with TRBJ2-7; 12 bases line up with TRBD2. The V and J ends lost 0 bases and 4 bases, in that order; junction bases with no gene match: 8. The V gene's germline CDR1 is SGHRS and CDR2 YFSETQ. This CDR3 has 17 residues. CDR3 protein: CASSLAPGLAGMYEQYF. For the CDR3, the DNA is TGCGCCAGCAGCTTGGCTCCCGGACTAGCGGGGATGTACGAGCAGTACTTC.

The rearrangement links TRBV13 to TRBJ2-7; D may be TRBD2 (5 bases). Trimming removed 5 bases from V and 0 bases from J, with 11 bases in between. CDR1 is PRHDT, CDR2 FYEKMQ, per germline (reference sequence). The CDR3 runs 14 residues. The CDR3 DNA follows: TGTGCCAGCAGCCCGACACTAGACTCCTACGAGCAGTACTTC. Translation gives CASSPTLDSYEQYF.